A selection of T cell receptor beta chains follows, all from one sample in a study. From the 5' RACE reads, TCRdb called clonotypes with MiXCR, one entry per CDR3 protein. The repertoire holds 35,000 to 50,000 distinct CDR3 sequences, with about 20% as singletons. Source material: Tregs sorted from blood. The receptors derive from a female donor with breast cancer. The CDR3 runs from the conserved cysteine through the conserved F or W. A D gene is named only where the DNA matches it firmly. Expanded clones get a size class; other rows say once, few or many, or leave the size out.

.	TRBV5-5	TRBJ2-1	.	TGTGCCAGCAGCTGGGTGAATGAGCAGTTCTTC	CASSWVNEQFF
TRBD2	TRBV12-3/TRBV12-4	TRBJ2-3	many	TGTGCCAGCTCGAGGACTAGCGGGTCAGATACGCAGTATTTT	CASSRTSGSDTQYF
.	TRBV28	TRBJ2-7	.	TGTGCCAGCACCCTGGGGCCAGGGAACCTCTACGAGCAGTACTTC	CASTLGPGNLYEQYF
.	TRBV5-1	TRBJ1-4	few	TGCGCCAGCAGCTACGCACCTGAAGAAAAACTGTTTTTT	CASSYAPEEKLFF
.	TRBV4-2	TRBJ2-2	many	TGTGCCAGCAGCCAAGGAAGCGGGGAGCTGTTTTTT	CASSQGSGELFF
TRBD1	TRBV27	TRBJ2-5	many	TGTGCCAGCAGTCCGCGACAGGGCTCGGTCACCCAGTACTTC	CASSPRQGSVTQYF
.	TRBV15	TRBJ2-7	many	TGTGCCACCAGCAGAGATGTGCAGGAGCAGTACTTC	CATSRDVQEQYF
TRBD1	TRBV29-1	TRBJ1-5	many	TGCAGCAGCCCCCTGGACCCGAAGGCAGGGGGTAGCAATCAGCCCCAGCATTTT	CSSPLDPKAGGSNQPQHF
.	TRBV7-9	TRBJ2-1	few	TGTGCCAGCAGCTTACCCAGGCTAGCGTTACCCTACAATGAGCAGTTCTTC	CASSLPRLALPYNEQFF
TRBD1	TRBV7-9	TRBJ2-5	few	TGTGCCAGCAGCTTAGTACCCAGGGGGCGTGAGACCCAGTACTTC	CASSLVPRGRETQYF
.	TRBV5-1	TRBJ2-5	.	TGCGCCAGCAGCCTCTGGGGCAGGGAGGCCCAAGAGACCCAGTACTTC	CASSLWGREAQETQYF
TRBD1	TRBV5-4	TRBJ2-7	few	TGTGCCAGCAGCCGAGGGACAGGGAAAAGCGAGCAGTACTTC	CASSRGTGKSEQYF
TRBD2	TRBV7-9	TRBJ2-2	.	TGTGCCAGCAGCTTCAAGGGAGCGGGAGCCGGGGAGCTGTTTTTT	CASSFKGAGAGELFF
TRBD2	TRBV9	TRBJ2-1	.	TGTGCCAGCAGCGTTCCCGATAGCGGGGGTGTAGATGAGCAGTTCTTC	CASSVPDSGGVDEQFF
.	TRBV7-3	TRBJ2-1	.	TGTGCCAGCAGCCAGGAAAGGAACAATGAGCAGTTCTTC	CASSQERNNEQFF
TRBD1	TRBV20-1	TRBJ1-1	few	TGCAGTGCTAGAGAGATTAGGAGGGGGCGAAATACTGAAGCTTTCTTT	CSAREIRRGRNTEAFF
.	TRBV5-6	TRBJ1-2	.	TGTGCCAGCAGCTTGTGGAGGGGGAAGACCTATGGCTACACCTTC	CASSLWRGKTYGYTF
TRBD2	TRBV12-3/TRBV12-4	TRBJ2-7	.	TGTGCCAGCATCCAAGGACTAGCGGGGACCTACGAGCAGTACTTC	CASIQGLAGTYEQYF
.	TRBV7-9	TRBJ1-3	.	TGTGCCAGCAGCCCTGGACGAAACACCATATATTTT	CASSPGRNTIYF
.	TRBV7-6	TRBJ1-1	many	TGTGCCAGCAGCTTAACCCCCATGAACACTGAAGCTTTCTTT	CASSLTPMNTEAFF
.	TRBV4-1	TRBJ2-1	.	TGCGCCAGCAGCCAAGTTTGGGGGGACTCCTACAATGAGCGGTTCTTC	CASSQVWGDSYNERFF
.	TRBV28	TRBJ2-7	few	TGTGCCAGCAGTTTTGGTAGCGGTAGAACCTACGAGCAGTACTTC	CASSFGSGRTYEQYF
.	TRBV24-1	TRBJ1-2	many	TGTGCCACCAGTGAAAATCAGGGGCATGGCTACACCTTC	CATSENQGHGYTF
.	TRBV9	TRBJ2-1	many	TGTGCCAGCAGCCCCCGGGCCGGAGGGGGCAATGAGCAGTTCTTC	CASSPRAGGGNEQFF
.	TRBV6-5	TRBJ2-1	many	TGTGCCAGCAGTTACTCGAGAGGGGATGAGCAGTTCTTC	CASSYSRGDEQFF
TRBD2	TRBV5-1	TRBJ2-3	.	TGCGCCAGCAACGGACTAGCGGGAGAGAAGCCCCCTAGCACAGATACGCAGTATTTT	CASNGLAGEKPPSTDTQYF
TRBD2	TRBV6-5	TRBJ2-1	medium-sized	TGTGCCAGCAGTTGGACTAGCCCAGACTACAATGAGCAGTTCTTC	CASSWTSPDYNEQFF
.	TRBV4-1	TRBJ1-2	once	TGCGCCAGCGCCGAAAATACGGGAAATATTTATTATGGCTACACCTTC	CASAENTGNIYYGYTF
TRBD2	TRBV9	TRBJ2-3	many	TGTGCCAGCAGCGTAGTTAGCGGGGGTGGAGATACGCAGTATTTT	CASSVVSGGGDTQYF